The 20 T cell receptor beta chains below come from one sample, sequenced in a study of early T cells in non-severe SARS-CoV-2 infection. TCRdb re-called the 5' RACE reads with MiXCR, one entry per CDR3 protein. Among 86,000 or so distinct CDR3 sequences listed, over 12% were seen once. Sequenced: whole blood. These receptors came from an adult who was a healthcare worker with PCR-confirmed SARS-CoV-2 infection or an uninfected control (not recorded which).

This clonotype has at least ten counts. The rearrangement uses TRBV5-6 and TRBJ2-7, with D unresolved. CDR1 is SGHDT, CDR2 YYEEEE, per germline. This CDR3 is 12 amino acids long. Trimming took 3 bases from V and 4 from J, leaving 8 bases between them. The CDR3 sequence: CASSSTEYEQYF. The CDR3 bases are TGTGCCAGCAGCTCTACAGAGTACGAGCAGTACTTC.

This clonotype was seen only a few times. The chain recombines TRBV3-2 with TRBJ2-5; whether TRBD1, the table's D call, matches the DNA was not checked. TRBV3-2 is listed as a pseudogene. The CDR3 is 15 amino acids. The CDR3 sequence is CASSQAGRGGETQYF. CDR3 bases: TGTGCCAGCAGCCAAGCGGGTAGGGGGGGAGAGACCCAGTACTTC.

This clonotype has a handful of counts. J is TRBJ2-2 and V is TRBV14, with D possibly matching TRBD2 (5 bases). V shed 4 bases and J shed 2 bases, with 11 bases lying between them. The CDR3 sequence is 15 residues long. The germline V gene has CDR1 SGHDN and CDR2 FVKESK. CDR3 DNA: TGTGCCAGCAGCCTGCGCGGAGGTAACACCGGGGAGCTGTTTTTT. Residues: CASSLRGGNTGELFF.

The rearrangement links TRBV7-3 to TRBJ2-3; TRBD2 matches 13 bases. This CDR3 is built from 22 residues. V lost 1 base, J lost 0 bases, and 16 bases stayed unmatched. From germline, CDR1 is SGHTA and CDR2 FQGTGA. DNA of the CDR3: TGTGCCAGCAGCTTAAAGGGAGGACTAGCGGGGGCCCGGACCGCTAGCACAGATACGCAGTATTTT. Translated, it gives CASSLKGGLAGARTASTDTQYF. The full variable domain, rest sourced from reference TRBV7-3 and TRBJ2-3, is GAGVSQTPSNKVTEKGKYVELRCDPISGHTALYWYRQSLGQGPEFLIYFQGTGAADDSGLPNDRFFAVRPEGSVSTLKIQRTERGDSAVYLCASSLKGGLAGARTASTDTQYFGPGTRLTVL.

The table lists this clonotype with a few counts. V gene TRBV20-1 combines with J gene TRBJ2-1; TRBD2 might be the D (5 bases). The germline CDR1 and CDR2 sequences are DFQATT and SNEGSKA (reference sequence). V lost 0 bases and J lost 0, with 9 bases in between. The CDR3 sequence is 15 residues long. The CDR3 sequence: CSARDTRSSYNEQFF. DNA of the CDR3: TGCAGTGCTAGAGATACTAGGAGCTCCTACAATGAGCAGTTCTTC.

The J gene is TRBJ2-7, the V gene TRBV5-1, with no clear D. The CDR3 extends over 15 amino acids. Germline CDR1 and CDR2: SGHRS and YFSETQ. V lost 0 bases and J lost 2, with 12 bases in between. In nucleotides, the CDR3 is TGCGCCAGCAGCTTGGAGGGCCATACCACCTACGAGCAGTACTTC. Its translation is CASSLEGHTTYEQYF.

Only a few counts were recorded for this clonotype. CDR3 in DNA: TGTGCCAGCACCTGGGGCCCTGGACAAGAGACCCAGTACTTC. Translated, it gives CASTWGPGQETQYF. J is TRBJ2-5 and V is TRBV11-2; TRBD1 is a possible D gene (5 bases). The germline CDR1 and CDR2 sequences are SGHAT and FQNNGV. V gave up 7 bases and J gave up 2 bases, with 14 bases separating them. This CDR3 is built from 14 residues. Full variable domain (outside the CDR3, taken from reference TRBV11-2 and TRBJ2-5): EAGVAQSPRYKIIEKRQSVAFWCNPISGHATLYWYQQILGQGPKLLIQFQNNGVVDDSQLPKDRFSAERLKGVDSTLKIQPAKLEDSAVYLCASTWGPGQETQYFGPGTRLLVL.

Many counts were recorded for this clonotype. CDR3 nucleotides: TGCAGCGCTCGGGCCGGGGGACCCTCCTACGAGCAGTACTTC. Protein: CSARAGGPSYEQYF. The chain recombines TRBV29-1 with TRBJ2-7; tentative D call: TRBD2 (6 bases). The germline CDR1 and CDR2 sequences are SQVTM and ANQGSEA. The V end was cut by 7 bases, the J end by 0 bases, with 16 bases between. The CDR3 sequence is 14 residues long.

This clonotype has more than one count but fewer than ten. The chain joins TRBV10-2 to TRBJ2-7; D is unresolved. Per germline, CDR1 WSHSY and CDR2 SAAADI. This CDR3 has 12 amino acids. Trimming removed 0 bases at V and 5 bases at J, with 5 bases between. This CDR3 is CASSESRDEQYF. In DNA form, the CDR3 reads TGCGCCAGCAGTGAGTCGCGCGACGAGCAGTACTTC.

This chain uses TRBV28 with TRBJ1-5; unclear D gene. Germline V gene sequence: CDR1 MDHEN, CDR2 SYDVKM. The CDR3 consists of 16 residues. V was shortened by 3 bases and J by 0 bases, with 12 bases between the two germline ends. The CDR3 DNA is TGTGCCAGCAGTTTCGTGACGGGGTATAGCAATCAGCCCCAGCATTTT. This gives the protein CASSFVTGYSNQPQHF.

This clonotype was picked up many times. The V call is TRBV27, the J call TRBJ2-1; the D gene could be TRBD1 or TRBD2 (6 bases each). Trimming stripped 2 bases from V and 9 bases from J, with 8 bases between. Germline CDR1 and CDR2: MNHEY and SMNVEV (reference sequence). CDR3 length: 12 residues. The DNA of the CDR3 is TGTGCCAGCAGTTTAGAGGGGGGTGAGCAGTTCTTC. It specifies CASSLEGGEQFF.

This clonotype has more than one count but fewer than ten. V usage is TRBV30 and J usage is TRBJ2-3; D perhaps matches TRBD2 (6 bases). Germline V gene data show CDR1 as GTSNPN and CDR2 as SVGIG (reference sequence). Trimming pared 8 bases from V and 1 base from J, leaving 10 bases between. The CDR3 is made up of 12 amino acids. CDR3 DNA: TGTGCCCACGCTAGCGGCACAGATACGCAGTATTTT. It codes for CAHASGTDTQYF. Variable domain in full (rest from reference TRBV30 and TRBJ2-3): SQTIHQWPATLVQPVGSPLSLECTVEGTSNPNLYWYRQAAGRGLQLLFYSVGIGQISSEVPQNLSASRPQDRQFILSSKKLLLSDSGFYLCAHASGTDTQYFGPGTRLTVL.

This clonotype was detected a few times. V and J are TRBV7-6 and TRBJ1-1, with TRBD1 identical over 9 bases. The ends lost 6 bases at V and 5 bases at J; junction bases unmatched: 7. Germline CDR1 is SGHVS and CDR2 is FNYEAQ. CDR3 length equals 14 residues. CDR3 residues: CASSHPGTGTEAFF. The DNA for the CDR3 is TGTGCCAGCAGTCATCCCGGGACAGGGACTGAAGCTTTCTTT.

Many counts were recorded for this clonotype. This chain joins TRBV6-5 and TRBJ2-1; 7 bases are shared with TRBD1. V gave up 3 bases and J gave up 10 bases; unmatched junction bases: 6. The CDR3 totals 13 residues. Per germline, CDR1 MNHEY and CDR2 SVGAGI. The CDR3 DNA sequence: TGTGCCAGCAGTTATACAGGGGACGAGGAGCAGTTCTTC. It is translated as CASSYTGDEEQFF.

This clonotype was counted only a few times. This chain uses TRBV7-6 with TRBJ2-1; either TRBD1 or TRBD2 may fit D (6 bases each). Trimming stripped 1 base from V and 6 bases from J, with 10 bases between. Germline V gene sequence: CDR1 SGHVS, CDR2 FNYEAQ. CDR3 length: 14 amino acids. CDR3 in amino acids: CASSLGGALNEQFF. The CDR3 region has the DNA TGTGCCAGCAGCTTAGGGGGGGCCCTCAATGAGCAGTTCTTC. The full variable domain, its missing parts supplied by reference TRBV7-6 and TRBJ2-1, is GAGVSQSPRYKVTKRGQDVALRCDPISGHVSLYWYRQALGQGPEFLTYFNYEAQQDKSGLPNDRFSAERPEGSISTLTIQRTEQRDSAMYRCASSLGGALNEQFFGPGTRLTVL.

This clonotype was counted ten times or more. The J gene is TRBJ1-2, the V gene TRBV3-1; D gene uncertain. The V end lost 0 bases, the J end lost 4 bases, and 12 bases lay between the germline ends. Germline V gives CDR1 LGHDT, CDR2 YNNKEL (reference sequence). The CDR3 loop spans 15 amino acids. The CDR3 nucleotides are TGTGCCAGCAGCCAAGAGGGCACCCACGGCTATGGCTACACCTTC. Its translation: CASSQEGTHGYGYTF.

At least ten counts were recorded for this clonotype. This chain links TRBV19 with TRBJ2-1; 12 nucleotides agree with TRBD2. Unmatched junction bases numbered 8, after V lost 6 bases and J lost 8 bases. Germline V gives CDR1 LNHDA, CDR2 SQIVND (reference sequence). CDR3 length: 15 residues. DNA for the CDR3: TGTGCCAGTAGCCAACTAGCGGGGGGCCGCGATGAGCAGTTCTTC. Residues: CASSQLAGGRDEQFF.

This clonotype was seen a few times. The chain has TRBV29-1 and TRBJ2-5, with D maybe TRBD2 (6 bases). The CDR3 spans 12 residues. The germline gives CDR1 SQVTM, CDR2 ANQGSEA. Trimming removed 7 bases from V and 0 bases from J, with 9 bases in between. Written as DNA, the CDR3 is TGCAGCGGCGGGACGAACCAAGAGACCCAGTACTTC. It encodes CSGGTNQETQYF.

This clonotype has just a few counts. The chain recombines TRBV6-6 with TRBJ1-5; possible D gene TRBD1, 6 bases. CDR1 and CDR2 (germline): MNHNY, SVGAGI (reference sequence). CDR3 length: 13 residues. The V end was cut by 8 bases, the J end by 2 bases, with 10 bases between. CDR3 residues: CASRGGGNQPQHF. Here the CDR3 DNA reads TGTGCCAGCCGGGGGGGCGGCAATCAGCCCCAGCATTTT.

Here the CDR3 reads CASYTGQGAAGELFF. CDR3 in DNA: TGTGCCAGCTACACGGGGCAGGGGGCGGCCGGGGAGCTGTTTTTT. This chain connects TRBV6-5 to TRBJ2-2; 8 nucleotides line up with TRBD1. The V segment lost 8 bases and the J segment 6 bases; nucleotides outside the gene matches: 11. CDR1 is MNHEY and CDR2 is SVGAGI in the germline V gene. The CDR3 is made up of 15 amino acids.